This note documents a single T cell receptor beta chain sequence. TCRdb reprocessed the 5' RACE reads and reports one entry per CDR3 protein, with no DNA. The sample spans 150,000 to 200,000 distinct CDR3 sequences; the ten largest clones claim 2.8%. This CDR3 region has 15 residues. Germline V gene lookup returns CDR1 SGHTA and CDR2 FQGTGA. The data are from a study of monozygotic twins with inflammatory bowel disease. Sequencing was carried out using blood. The genes are TRBV7-3 and TRBJ2-3; the D call of TRBD2 rests on TCRdb alone, since no DNA is present to check it. The sequence came from a human donor with ulcerative colitis or Crohn's disease, or a healthy co-twin of an affected twin (not recorded which). The CDR3 spells CASSLGPLGTDTQYF.